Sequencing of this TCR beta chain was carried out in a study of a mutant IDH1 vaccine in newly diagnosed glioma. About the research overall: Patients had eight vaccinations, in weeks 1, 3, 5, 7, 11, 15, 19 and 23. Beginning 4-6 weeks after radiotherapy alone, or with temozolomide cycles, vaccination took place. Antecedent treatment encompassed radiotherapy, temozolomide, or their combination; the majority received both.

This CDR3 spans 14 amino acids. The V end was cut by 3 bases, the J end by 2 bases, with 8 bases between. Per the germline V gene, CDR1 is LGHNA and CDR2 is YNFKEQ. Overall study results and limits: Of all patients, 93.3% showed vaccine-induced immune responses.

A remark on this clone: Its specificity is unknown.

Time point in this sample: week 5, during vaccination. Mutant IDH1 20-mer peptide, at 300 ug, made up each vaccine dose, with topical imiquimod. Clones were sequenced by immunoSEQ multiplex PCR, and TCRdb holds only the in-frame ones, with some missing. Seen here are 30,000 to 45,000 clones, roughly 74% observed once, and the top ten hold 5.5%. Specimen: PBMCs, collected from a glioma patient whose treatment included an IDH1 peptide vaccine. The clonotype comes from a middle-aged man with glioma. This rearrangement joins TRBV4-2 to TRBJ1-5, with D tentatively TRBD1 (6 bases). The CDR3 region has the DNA TGTGCCAGCAGCCATAGGACAGGCAATCAGCCCCAGCATTTT. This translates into CASSHRTGNQPQHF.